This T cell receptor beta chain was recorded in a study of shared clonotypes between healthy human individuals. Whole-study context: Researchers drew samples from a couple of women and a few men aged 18 to 49. Study results and caveats: Sample collection involved blood only; tissue repertoires are likely different.

With respect to this clone: The target antigen is unknown. Different DNA sequences within this sample yield the same CDR3.

The CDR3 totals 13 residues. Per germline, CDR1 SEHNR and CDR2 FQNEAQ (reference sequence). The V gene lost 5 bases and the J gene lost 6 bases, with 11 bases spanning the gap. Original data processing: Owing to the provision of junction-only sequences devoid of quality scores by immunoSEQ, filtering differed. The method was immunoSEQ multiplex PCR; TCRdb's version includes in-frame clones alone and lacks a portion of them. From that table come the V and J calls and clone size; the DNA was used to work out D and trimming. Altogether about 2.3 million clones are present, roughly 92% being singletons, with the ten largest covering 0.37%.

This TCR derives from a man in his late teens or twenties in good health. Some clones in this sample may be carry-over from other donors' samples. The chain has TRBV7-9 and TRBJ1-5, with D tentatively TRBD1 (5 bases). The sequenced sample was naive CD4+ T cells from PBMCs. The subset is: CD45RA+ positively selected. The CDR3 sequence: CASSPGGGQPQHF. The CDR3 coding sequence is TGTGCCAGCAGCCCTGGGGGGGGTCAGCCCCAGCATTTT.